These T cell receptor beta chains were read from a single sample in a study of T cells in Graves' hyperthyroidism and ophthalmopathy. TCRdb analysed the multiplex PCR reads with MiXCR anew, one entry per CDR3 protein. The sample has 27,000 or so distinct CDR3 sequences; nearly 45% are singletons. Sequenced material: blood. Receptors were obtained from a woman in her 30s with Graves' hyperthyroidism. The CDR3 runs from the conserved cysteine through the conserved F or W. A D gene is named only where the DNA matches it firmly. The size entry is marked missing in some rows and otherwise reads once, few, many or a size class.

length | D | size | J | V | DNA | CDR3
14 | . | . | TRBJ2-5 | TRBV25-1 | TGTGCCAGCAGTGAATGGGGGTACCAAGAGACCCAGTACTTC | CASSEWGYQETQYF
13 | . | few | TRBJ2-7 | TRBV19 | TGTGCCAGTAGTATTCCCGGGCTTTACGAGCAGTACTTC | CASSIPGLYEQYF
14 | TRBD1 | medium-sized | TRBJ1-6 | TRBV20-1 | TGCAGTGCTGTCTCGACAGGGGGTAGTTCACCCCTCCACTTT | CSAVSTGGSSPLHF
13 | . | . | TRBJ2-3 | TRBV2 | TGTGCCAGCAGTGACAATTGGGCAGATACGCAGTATTTT | CASSDNWADTQYF
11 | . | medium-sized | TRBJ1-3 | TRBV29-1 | TGCAGCGCAAAGACTGGAAACACCATATATTTT | CSAKTGNTIYF
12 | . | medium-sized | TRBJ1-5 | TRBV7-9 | TGTGCCAGCAGTCGGCTCGATCAGCCCCAGCATTTT | CASSRLDQPQHF
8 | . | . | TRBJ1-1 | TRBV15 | TGTGCCACCGGAAGAGCTTTCTTT | CATGRAFF
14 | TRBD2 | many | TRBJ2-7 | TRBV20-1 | TGCAGTGCCCTGACTAGCGGGAGAGTCCACGAGCAGTACTTC | CSALTSGRVHEQYF
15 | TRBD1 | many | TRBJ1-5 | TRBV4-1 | TGCGCCAGCAGATTCGGGACAGGGCCCGGTCAGCCCCAGCATTTT | CASRFGTGPGQPQHF
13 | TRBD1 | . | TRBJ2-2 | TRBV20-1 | TGCAGCCCGACCCGACAGGGGGACGGGGAGCTGTTTTTT | CSPTRQGDGELFF
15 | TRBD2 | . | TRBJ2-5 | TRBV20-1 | TGCAGTGCTCGCGCGGCAAGCGGGGGGCCGGAGACCCAGTACTTC | CSARAASGGPETQYF
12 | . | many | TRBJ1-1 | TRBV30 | TGTGCCTGGAGTACCCGGACCAGGGACGCTTTCTTT | CAWSTRTRDAFF
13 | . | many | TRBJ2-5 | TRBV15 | TGTGCCACCAGCCCGGGCTGGCGGGAGACCCAGTACTTC | CATSPGWRETQYF
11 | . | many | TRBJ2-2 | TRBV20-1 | TGCAGTGCCAGGGGACCCGGGGAGCTGTTTTTT | CSARGPGELFF
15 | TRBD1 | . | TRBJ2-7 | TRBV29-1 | TGCAGCAGGCGCAAACCGGGACAGGGGTTCGACGAGCAGTACTTC | CSRRKPGQGFDEQYF
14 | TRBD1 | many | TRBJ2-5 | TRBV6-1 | TGTGCCAGCACCAGGGACAGGGTACAAGAGACCCAGTACTTC | CASTRDRVQETQYF